This T cell receptor beta chain was found in a study of blood T cell repertoires in COVID-19 (TCRdb year 2020). Notes on the research overall: Collaborator samples came from the United States, Italy and Spain and covered acute and convalescent phases of COVID-19. The prospective study material was composed of cDNA or gDNA derived from T cells, B-cell-depleted T cells, or PBMCs. Deeply sampled blood TCRbeta repertoires from subjects exposed to, actively infected with, or recovered from COVID-19 were included in the dataset. A freely available public database, intended as a resource for researchers studying the immune response to SARS-CoV-2, is where the repertoires were released. Samples were obtained from the ongoing ImmuneRACE study (first 160 participants) and from 1,254 subjects provided by 6 global collaborators. The sample metadata nearly always contained a de-identified subject ID, COVID-19 status, age in years and sex. Where HLA class I and class II types were available, the types were taken from metadata supplied by the sample provider, not from assay-based typing.

Regarding this clone: What this receptor recognizes is not known. The sample holds no much larger clone one base away, and base qualities are not on file.

Each collaborating institution followed its own protocols to collect whole blood in K2EDTA tubes. For TCRbeta analysis, collaborator samples were shipped as frozen whole blood, as isolated PBMCs, or as DNA extracted from either sample type. TCRbeta CDR3 regions were amplified from genomic DNA using the immunoSEQ Assay, a bias-controlled multiplex PCR. From the authors' description of their analysis: Within the assay, amplification of reference gene primers was used to estimate how many nucleated cells each sample contained. Sequence reads were collapsed and filtered to measure the absolute abundance of every unique TCRbeta CDR3 rearrangement. For each sample, productive Simpson clonality was calculated as the square root of Simpson's diversity index over productive rearrangements. The table was pulled from immuneACCESS by TCRdb, which kept in-frame rearrangements only. Such tables lose some clones; where checked, under half of the loss comes from unresolved V genes, and the rest has no known cause. The DNA gave D and trimming, while V, J and clone size come from that table. This sample is represented by fewer than 300,000 clones; 70% to 90% of them were singletons. The ten largest clones add up to 2% to 3% of the sample.

What the study reported, not specific to this receptor: The quantity of clinical and demographic metadata differed by source and by participant and was supplied without curation.

The germline V gene sets CDR1 to MDHEN and CDR2 to SYDVKM. The CDR3 runs 15 residues from the cysteine to the phenylalanine. This entry keeps only the CDR3 DNA: 45 bases, framed from base 1. Trimming accounts for 2 bases at V and 5 bases at J, while the number of junction bases matched to no gene is 8. This clonotype was sampled from a woman in her 50s with acute or convalescent COVID-19. The rearrangement combines TRBV28 with TRBJ1-2, with 7 bases aligning to TRBD1. Sequencing input: peripheral blood. The nucleotides read TGTGCCAGCAGTTTAGGCCAGGGGGTCGGATATGGCTACACCTTC. This encodes CASSLGQGVGYGYTF.